This T cell receptor (beta chain) was captured in a study of graft-versus-host responses after intestinal transplantation. Germline CDR1 reads MNHEY; CDR2 reads SVGAGI. CDR3 length: 13 amino acids. The germline V and J ends were trimmed by 5 bases and 7 bases, with 12 bases remaining between them. With respect to this clone: Its matching antigen is unknown.

Only in-frame clones appear in the TCRdb table, and some are missing; sequencing was by immunoSEQ multiplex PCR. The sample carries around 110,000 clones, approximately 90% recorded once. This sequence originates from a human donor who received an intestinal transplant. The sequenced sample was unstimulated CD4+ T cells sorted from spleen or lymph node cells, obtained before intestinal transplant. V and J are TRBV6-5 and TRBJ1-5; the D is unclear. The CDR3 coding sequence is TGTGCCAGCAGTGAACGTCTACGGCAGCCCCAGCATTTT. Amino acid sequence: CASSERLRQPQHF.